This TCR beta chain was sequenced in a study of blood T cell repertoires in COVID-19. As originally analysed: Nucleated cell counts were estimated from reference gene primer amplification. Produced via immunoSEQ multiplex PCR; TCRdb's table is partial and in-frame only. That table furnishes V, J and clone size, whereas the DNA furnished D and trimming. The sample consists of fewer than 50,000 clones, more than 80% of them appearing once. This clone was seen a handful of times. Sample: peripheral blood. The sequence came from a man between 50 and 59 years old with COVID-19, enrolled during active disease.

The CDR3 here is CASSVRGQGISTDTQYF. CDR3 coding DNA: TGTGCCAGCAGCGTAAGGGGTCAGGGGATTAGCACAGATACGCAGTATTTT. The chain recombines TRBV9 with TRBJ2-3, with D perhaps TRBD1 (6 bases). V was pared by 1 base and J by 0 bases, with 15 bases between. CDR1 SGDLS and CDR2 YYNGEE come from the germline V gene. The length of the CDR3 is 17 residues. Together with reference TRBV9 and TRBJ2-3, the CDR3 gives the full variable domain: DSGVTQTPKHLITATGQRVTLRCSPRSGDLSVYWYQQSLDQGLQFLIQYYNGEERAKGNILERFSAQQFPDLHSELNLSSLELGDSALYFCASSVRGQGISTDTQYFGPGTRLTVL.